A selection of T cell receptor beta chains follows, all from one sample in a study of T-cell memory formation after mild COVID-19. TCRdb re-called the 5' RACE reads through MiXCR, storing one row per CDR3 protein. This table has 550,000 to 600,000 distinct CDR3 sequences, roughly 17% appearing once. The sample comprised PBMCs or a T cell subset sorted from them (not recorded which). These receptors were obtained from an adult woman who had mild COVID-19 (a few samples of this study predate the infection). Cell type and time point are not known. Both conserved end residues are trimmed from each CDR3. Each record gives: V gene, CDR3 protein.

v_gene: TRBV3-1
CDR3aa: ASSHGLTRPYGYT

v_gene: TRBV24-1
CDR3aa: ATSDFRDTRDIQY

v_gene: TRBV2
CDR3aa: ASEGQYNEKLF

v_gene: TRBV4-1
CDR3aa: ASRASGGFGETQY

v_gene: TRBV4-3
CDR3aa: ASRLGQGNYGYT

v_gene: TRBV30
CDR3aa: AWSVMAGVNEKLF

v_gene: TRBV12-3/TRBV12-4
CDR3aa: ASSAGTGGGEQY

v_gene: TRBV27
CDR3aa: ASSLGQGAWTQY

v_gene: TRBV2
CDR3aa: ASSAGAQETQY

v_gene: TRBV19
CDR3aa: ASSSGRFQDTQY

v_gene: TRBV5-1
CDR3aa: ASSFYRADNEQF

v_gene: TRBV29-1
CDR3aa: SVDGQGTNYGYT

v_gene: TRBV29-1
CDR3aa: SVEPTGTGGAGTGELF

v_gene: TRBV4-3
CDR3aa: ASSQGTISTDTQY

v_gene: TRBV14
CDR3aa: ASSPTDYRSSYNEQF

v_gene: TRBV5-1
CDR3aa: ASSLVGAGGYEQY

v_gene: TRBV12-3/TRBV12-4
CDR3aa: ASLRDRAHNEQF

v_gene: TRBV7-3
CDR3aa: ASSSDSTGSYGYT

v_gene: TRBV13
CDR3aa: AIRSEAGEQY

v_gene: TRBV6-2/TRBV6-3
CDR3aa: ASSLPAPGEQY

v_gene: TRBV10-3
CDR3aa: AISEAGFTEAF

v_gene: TRBV6-2/TRBV6-3
CDR3aa: ASSPRLQWSEQY

v_gene: TRBV5-1
CDR3aa: ASSLGLEGRTDTQY

v_gene: TRBV4-2
CDR3aa: ASSQVGGEMDGYT

v_gene: TRBV4-3
CDR3aa: ASSQEMGQDYGYT

v_gene: TRBV10-3
CDR3aa: AIKDQETQY

v_gene: TRBV7-3
CDR3aa: ASSFSGRGYEQF

v_gene: TRBV6-5
CDR3aa: ASSLQGGYGYT

v_gene: TRBV11-2
CDR3aa: ADSSGSLTDTQY

v_gene: TRBV6-1
CDR3aa: ASSEASGGRVQY

v_gene: TRBV3-1
CDR3aa: ASSQLSKGVEAF

v_gene: TRBV7-9
CDR3aa: ASSADRVSRNTIY

v_gene: TRBV12-3/TRBV12-4
CDR3aa: ASSLGQGSGGANVLT

v_gene: TRBV5-1
CDR3aa: ARSSTDRGVYEQY

v_gene: TRBV6-5
CDR3aa: ASSYTPGGVGGYT

v_gene: TRBV5-5
CDR3aa: ASSYPLWQGRDGYT

v_gene: TRBV6-5
CDR3aa: ASSQLGRNEKLF

v_gene: TRBV29-1
CDR3aa: SVGRDEQF

v_gene: TRBV13
CDR3aa: ASSSGQGAAF

v_gene: TRBV15
CDR3aa: ATSPGTSVYNEQF

v_gene: TRBV7-6
CDR3aa: ASSLGQSYEQF

v_gene: TRBV12-3/TRBV12-4
CDR3aa: ASSLGVAFAGELF

v_gene: TRBV4-3
CDR3aa: ASSQDLGRTSGANVLT

v_gene: TRBV6-5
CDR3aa: ASSYDRGLQPQH

v_gene: TRBV6-2/TRBV6-3
CDR3aa: ASSPRDRETNTEAF

v_gene: TRBV12-3/TRBV12-4
CDR3aa: ASSPDFIYEQY

v_gene: TRBV5-1
CDR3aa: ASTRGSGLENYGYT

v_gene: TRBV5-5
CDR3aa: ASSLALTGTGSQPQH

v_gene: TRBV5-4
CDR3aa: ASSSGPTLSYEQY

v_gene: TRBV18
CDR3aa: ASSPPVVETQY

v_gene: TRBV24-1
CDR3aa: ATSGVNTDTQY

v_gene: TRBV4-2
CDR3aa: ASSVREGPYEQY

v_gene: TRBV6-1
CDR3aa: ASSEAQVQY